This T cell receptor (beta chain) was sequenced for a study of post-analysis software for immune sequencing data. Prepared TCR beta cDNA libraries contained unique molecular identifiers. One entry per CDR3 protein, called by TCRdb with MiXCR from the PCR reads. The sample consists of roughly 800,000 distinct CDR3 sequences, 25% to 30% of them appearing once. This clonotype was counted many times. Its antigen is not known. Germline V gives CDR1 MGHRA, CDR2 YSYEKL. Trimming cost V 2 bases and J 9 bases, with 8 bases left between them. This CDR3 is built from 12 residues. Study observations and caveats: By F measure, strong co-clustering occurred among samples prepared in the same batch. The five TRBV segments detected at higher frequency in patients than in controls included TRBV5-6, TRBV5-1 and TRBV20-1. Versus controls, multiple sclerosis patients showed significantly lower diversity (normalized Chao1).

What was sequenced was blood. This clonotype was sampled from a girl aged 10 to 17 with multiple sclerosis. This sequence joins TRBV4-1 and TRBJ2-1; D unresolved. CDR3 sequence reads: CASSQKIGEQFF. Written as DNA, the CDR3 is TGCGCCAGCAGCCAAAAGATCGGTGAGCAGTTCTTC.